This TCR beta chain appears in the sequencing data of a study of shared clonotypes between healthy human individuals. Study findings and constraints: Although depth was large, rarefaction showed that sequencing of the sorted subsets was incomplete.

The germline gives CDR1 MNHNS, CDR2 SASEGT. The CDR3 length is 14 residues. V was trimmed by 7 bases and J by 4 bases, leaving 14 bases between them. Details on this clone: Its antigen is unknown.

Once extracted for a subset, genomic DNA was divided evenly among several immunoSEQ plates. Original handling: Filtering of immunoSEQ junctional sequences could not match full-length read filtering. Clones were read by immunoSEQ multiplex PCR, and TCRdb kept only the in-frame ones, dropping some. For V, J and clone size, that table is used; D and trimming come from the DNA. The top ten hold around 1.8% of the sample, which has some 660,000 clones, 55% to 85% seen once. The specimen sequenced was memory CD4+ T cells sorted from blood. Described subset: CD45RA-negative fraction. This chain links TRBV6-1 with TRBJ2-1, with no clear D. The source of this sequence is a young woman in good health. CDR3 in DNA: TGTGCCAGCATCCGGGCCAGGCTTTACAATGAGCAGTTCTTC. Protein: CASIRARLYNEQFF.